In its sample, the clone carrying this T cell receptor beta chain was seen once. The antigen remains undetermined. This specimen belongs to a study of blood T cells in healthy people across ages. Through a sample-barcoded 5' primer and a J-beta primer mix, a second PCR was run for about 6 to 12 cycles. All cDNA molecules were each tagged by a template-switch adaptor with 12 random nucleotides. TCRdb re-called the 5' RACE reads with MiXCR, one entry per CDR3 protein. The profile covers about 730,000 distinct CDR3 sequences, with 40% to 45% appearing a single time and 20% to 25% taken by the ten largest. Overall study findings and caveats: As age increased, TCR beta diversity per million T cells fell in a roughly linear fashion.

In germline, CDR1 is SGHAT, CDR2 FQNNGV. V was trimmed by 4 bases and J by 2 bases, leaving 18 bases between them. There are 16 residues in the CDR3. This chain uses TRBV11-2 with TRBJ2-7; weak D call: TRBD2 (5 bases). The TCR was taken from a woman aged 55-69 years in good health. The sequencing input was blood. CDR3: CASSSHSTSKAYEQYF. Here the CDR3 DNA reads TGTGCCAGCAGCTCACACAGCACTAGTAAAGCCTACGAGCAGTACTTC.